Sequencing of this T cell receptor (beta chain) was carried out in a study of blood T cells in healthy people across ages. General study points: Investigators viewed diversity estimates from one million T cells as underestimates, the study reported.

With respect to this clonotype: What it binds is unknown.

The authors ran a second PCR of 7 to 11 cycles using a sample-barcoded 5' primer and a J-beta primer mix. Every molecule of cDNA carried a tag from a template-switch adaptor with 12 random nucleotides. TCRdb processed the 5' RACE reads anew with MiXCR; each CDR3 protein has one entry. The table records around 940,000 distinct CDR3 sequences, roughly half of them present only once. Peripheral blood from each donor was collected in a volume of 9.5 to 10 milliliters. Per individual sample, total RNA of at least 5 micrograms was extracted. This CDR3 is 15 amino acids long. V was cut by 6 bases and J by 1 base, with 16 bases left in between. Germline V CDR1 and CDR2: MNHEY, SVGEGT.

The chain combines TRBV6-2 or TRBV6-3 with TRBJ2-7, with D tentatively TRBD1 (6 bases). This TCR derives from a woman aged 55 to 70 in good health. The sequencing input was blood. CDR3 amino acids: CASRMGASPSYEQYF. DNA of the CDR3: TGTGCCAGCAGGATGGGGGCATCGCCGTCCTACGAGCAGTACTTC.